This T cell receptor (beta chain) was sequenced in a study of human T cells and chemical hapten exposure. Study-wide background: Patients, largely female, had alopecia areata, totalis or universalis.

TCRdb fed the RACE reads into MiXCR, producing one record per CDR3 protein. The table lists fewer than 500,000 distinct CDR3 sequences, 4% to 5.5% of them singletons. Germline V gene sequence: CDR1 SNHLY, CDR2 FYNNEI. Between the trimmed V and J ends, which lost 3 bases and 6 bases, there was a span of 8 bases. This CDR3 is 13 amino acids long. Notes on this clonotype: The antigen is unknown.

Noted time point: patch test 1, 2 weeks after DPC sensitization. The treatment: therapeutic diphenylcyclopropenone sensitization with weekly scalp DPC. Points from the study as a whole: TCRs at high frequency, those above 1 in 1000, did not change with DPC sensitization. Donors' alopecia may make their immune response differ from healthy people's.

This chain links TRBV2 with TRBJ2-2; D unclear. The source was whole blood, collected in connection with sensitization to the hapten diphenylcyclopropenone (DPC). The TCR comes from a woman aged 50 to 60 with alopecia areata. Some clones in this sample may be carry-over from other donors' samples. The CDR3 sequence is CASSEPRPGELFF. The CDR3 nucleotides are TGTGCCAGCAGTGAGCCTAGGCCCGGGGAGCTGTTTTTT.